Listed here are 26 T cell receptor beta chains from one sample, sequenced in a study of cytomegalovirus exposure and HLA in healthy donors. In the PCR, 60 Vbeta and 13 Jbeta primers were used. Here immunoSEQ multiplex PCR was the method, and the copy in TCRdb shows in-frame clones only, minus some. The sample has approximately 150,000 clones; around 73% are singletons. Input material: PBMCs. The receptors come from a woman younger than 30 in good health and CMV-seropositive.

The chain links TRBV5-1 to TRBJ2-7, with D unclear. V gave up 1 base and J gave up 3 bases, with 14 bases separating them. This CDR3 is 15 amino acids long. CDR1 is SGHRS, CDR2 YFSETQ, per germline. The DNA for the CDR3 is TGCGCCAGCAGCTTGTCTTCCGGCAACTACTACGAGCAGTACTTC. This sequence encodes CASSLSSGNYYEQYF.

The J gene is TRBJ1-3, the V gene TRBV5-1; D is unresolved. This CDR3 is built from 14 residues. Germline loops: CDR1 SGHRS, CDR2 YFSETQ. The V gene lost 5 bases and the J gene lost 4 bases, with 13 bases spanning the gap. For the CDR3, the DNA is TGCGCCAGCAGGCAGACTACCGCCGGAAACACCATATATTTT. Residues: CASRQTTAGNTIYF.

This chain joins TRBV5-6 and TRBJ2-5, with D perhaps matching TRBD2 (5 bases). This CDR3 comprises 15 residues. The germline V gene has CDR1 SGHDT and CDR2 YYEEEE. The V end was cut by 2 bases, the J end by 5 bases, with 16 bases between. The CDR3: CASSFAGVLRETQYF. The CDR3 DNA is TGTGCCAGCAGCTTTGCCGGGGTCCTCAGGGAGACCCAGTACTTC.

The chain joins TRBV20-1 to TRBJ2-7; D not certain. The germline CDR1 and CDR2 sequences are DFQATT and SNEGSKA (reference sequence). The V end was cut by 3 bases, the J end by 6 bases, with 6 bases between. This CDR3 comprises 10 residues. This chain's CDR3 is CSASLSEQYF. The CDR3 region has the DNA TGCAGTGCTAGTTTATCCGAGCAGTACTTC.

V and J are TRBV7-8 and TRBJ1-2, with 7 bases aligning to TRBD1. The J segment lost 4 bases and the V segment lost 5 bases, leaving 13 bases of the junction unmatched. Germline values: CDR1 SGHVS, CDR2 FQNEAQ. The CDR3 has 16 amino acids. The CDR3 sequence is CASSPTGGGATYGYTF. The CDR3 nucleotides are TGTGCCAGCAGCCCTACGGGAGGGGGCGCAACCTATGGCTACACCTTC. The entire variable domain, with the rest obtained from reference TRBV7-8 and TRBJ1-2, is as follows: GAGVSQSPRYKVAKRGQDVALRCDPISGHVSLFWYQQALGQGPEFLTYFQNEAQLDKSGLPSDRFFAERPEGSVSTLKIQRTQQEDSAVYLCASSPTGGGATYGYTFGSGTRLTVV.

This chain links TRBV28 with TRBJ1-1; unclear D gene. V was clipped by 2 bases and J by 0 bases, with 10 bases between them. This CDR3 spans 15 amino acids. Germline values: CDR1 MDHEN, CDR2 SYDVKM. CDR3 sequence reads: CASSLGATMNTEAFF. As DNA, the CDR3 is TGTGCCAGCAGTTTAGGAGCCACCATGAACACTGAAGCTTTCTTT.

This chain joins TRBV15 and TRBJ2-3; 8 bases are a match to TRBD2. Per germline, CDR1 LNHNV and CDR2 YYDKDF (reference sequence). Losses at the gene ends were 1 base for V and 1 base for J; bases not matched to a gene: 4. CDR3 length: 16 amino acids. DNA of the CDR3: TGTGCCACCAGCAGAGCGGGGCGGGGGGGCACAGATACGCAGTATTTT. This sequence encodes CATSRAGRGGTDTQYF. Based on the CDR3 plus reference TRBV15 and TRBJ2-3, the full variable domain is DAMVIQNPRYQVTQFGKPVTLSCSQTLNHNVMYWYQQKSSQAPKLLFHYYDKDFNNEADTPDNFQSRRPNTSFCFLDIRSPGLGDTAMYLCATSRAGRGGTDTQYFGPGTRLTVL.

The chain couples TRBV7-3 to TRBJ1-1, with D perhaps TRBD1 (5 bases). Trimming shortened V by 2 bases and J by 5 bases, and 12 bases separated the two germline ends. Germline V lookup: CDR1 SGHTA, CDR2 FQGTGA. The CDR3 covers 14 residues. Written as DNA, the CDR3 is TGTGCCAGCAGCTTAGGGGTTCAGGGTACTGAAGCTTTCTTT. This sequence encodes CASSLGVQGTEAFF.

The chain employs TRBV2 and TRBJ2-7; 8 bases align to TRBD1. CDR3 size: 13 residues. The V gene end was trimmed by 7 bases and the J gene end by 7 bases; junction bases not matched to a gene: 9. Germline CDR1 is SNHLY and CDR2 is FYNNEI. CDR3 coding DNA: TGTGCCAGCATAGGCAGGGGGCTAGGGGAGCAGTACTTC. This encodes CASIGRGLGEQYF.

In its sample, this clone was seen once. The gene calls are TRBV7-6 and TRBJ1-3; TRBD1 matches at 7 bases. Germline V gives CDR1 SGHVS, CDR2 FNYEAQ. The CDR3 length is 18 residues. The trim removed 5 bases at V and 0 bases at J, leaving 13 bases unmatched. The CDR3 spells CASSRVPMGDSSGNTIYF. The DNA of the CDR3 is TGTGCCAGCAGCCGAGTACCAATGGGGGACAGCTCTGGAAACACCATATATTTT.

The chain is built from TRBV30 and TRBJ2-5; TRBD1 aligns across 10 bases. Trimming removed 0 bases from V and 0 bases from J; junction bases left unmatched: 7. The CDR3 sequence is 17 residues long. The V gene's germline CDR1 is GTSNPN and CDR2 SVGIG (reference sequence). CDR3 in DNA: TGTGCCTGGAGTGTACAGGTGGACAGGGGGTACCAAGAGACCCAGTACTTC. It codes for CAWSVQVDRGYQETQYF.

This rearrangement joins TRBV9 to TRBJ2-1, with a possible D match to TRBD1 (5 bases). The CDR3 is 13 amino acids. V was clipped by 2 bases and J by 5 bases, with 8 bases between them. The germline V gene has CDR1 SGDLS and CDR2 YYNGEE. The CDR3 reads CASSVDSNNEQFF. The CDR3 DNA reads TGTGCCAGCAGCGTCGACAGTAACAATGAGCAGTTCTTC.

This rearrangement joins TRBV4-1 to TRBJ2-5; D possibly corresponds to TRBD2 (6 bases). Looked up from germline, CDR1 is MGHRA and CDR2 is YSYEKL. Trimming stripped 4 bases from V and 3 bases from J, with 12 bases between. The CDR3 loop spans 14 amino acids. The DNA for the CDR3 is TGCGCCAGCAGCCTCCGGGGGATGGAAGAGACCCAGTACTTC. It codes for CASSLRGMEETQYF.

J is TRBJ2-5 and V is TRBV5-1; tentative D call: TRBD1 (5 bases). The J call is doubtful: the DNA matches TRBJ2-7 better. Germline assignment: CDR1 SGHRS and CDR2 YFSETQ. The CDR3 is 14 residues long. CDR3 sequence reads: CASSSTPGLDEQYF. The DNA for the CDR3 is TGCGCCAGCAGCTCAACCCCAGGGTTGGACGAGCAGTACTTC.

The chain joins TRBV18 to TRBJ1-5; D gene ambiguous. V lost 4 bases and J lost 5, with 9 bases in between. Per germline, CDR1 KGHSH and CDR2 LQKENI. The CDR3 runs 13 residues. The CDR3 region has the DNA TGTGCCAGCTCACGGATCCAGGATCAGCCCCAGCATTTT. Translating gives CASSRIQDQPQHF.

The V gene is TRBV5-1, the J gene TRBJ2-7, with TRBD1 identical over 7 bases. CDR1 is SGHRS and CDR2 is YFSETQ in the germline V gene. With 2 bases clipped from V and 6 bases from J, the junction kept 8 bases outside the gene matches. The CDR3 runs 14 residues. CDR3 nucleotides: TGCGCCAGCAGCTTCGAGGGGGCAAGGGGCGAGCAGTACTTC. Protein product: CASSFEGARGEQYF.

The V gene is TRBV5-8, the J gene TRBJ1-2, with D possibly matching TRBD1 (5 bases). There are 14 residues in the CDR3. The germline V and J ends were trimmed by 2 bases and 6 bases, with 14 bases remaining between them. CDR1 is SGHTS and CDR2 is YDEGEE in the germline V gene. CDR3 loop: CASSFYRQNDGYTF. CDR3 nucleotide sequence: TGTGCCAGCAGCTTTTACAGACAGAATGATGGCTACACCTTC. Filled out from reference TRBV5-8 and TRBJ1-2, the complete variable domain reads EAGVTQSPTHLIKTRGQQATLRCSPISGHTSVYWYQQALGLGLQFLLWYDEGEERNRGNFPPRFSGRQFPNYSSELNVNALELEDSALYLCASSFYRQNDGYTFGSGTRLTVV.

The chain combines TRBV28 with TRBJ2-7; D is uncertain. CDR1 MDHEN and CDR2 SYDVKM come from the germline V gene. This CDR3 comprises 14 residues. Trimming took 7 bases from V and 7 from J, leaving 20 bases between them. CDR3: CASKRPSLAGEQYF. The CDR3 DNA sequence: TGTGCCAGCAAAAGGCCCTCGTTGGCAGGTGAGCAGTACTTC.

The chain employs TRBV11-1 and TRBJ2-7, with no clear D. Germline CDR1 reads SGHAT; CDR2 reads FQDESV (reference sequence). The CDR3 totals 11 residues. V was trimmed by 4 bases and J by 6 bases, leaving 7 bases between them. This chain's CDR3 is CASSSLGEQYF. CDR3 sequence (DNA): TGTGCCAGCAGCTCCCTAGGCGAGCAGTACTTC.

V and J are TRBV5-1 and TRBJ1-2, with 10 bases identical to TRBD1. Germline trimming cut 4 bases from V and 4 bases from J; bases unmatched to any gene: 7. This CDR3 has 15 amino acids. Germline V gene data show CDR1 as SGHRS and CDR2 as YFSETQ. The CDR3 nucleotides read TGCGCCAGCAGCATCCGACAGGGGGCGAGCTATGGCTACACCTTC. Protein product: CASSIRQGASYGYTF.

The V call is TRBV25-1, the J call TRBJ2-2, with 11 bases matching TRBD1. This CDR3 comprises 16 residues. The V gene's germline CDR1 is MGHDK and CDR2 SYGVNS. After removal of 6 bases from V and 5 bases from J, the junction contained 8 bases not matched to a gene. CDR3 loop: CASRAAGQGATGELFF. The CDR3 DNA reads TGTGCCAGCAGAGCCGCCGGACAGGGGGCTACCGGGGAGCTGTTTTTT. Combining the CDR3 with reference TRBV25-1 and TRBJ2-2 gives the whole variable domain EADIYQTPRYLVIGTGKKITLECSQTMGHDKMYWYQQDPGMELHLIHYSYGVNSTEKGDLSSESTVSRIRTEHFPLTLESARPSHTSQYLCASRAAGQGATGELFFGEGSRLTVL.

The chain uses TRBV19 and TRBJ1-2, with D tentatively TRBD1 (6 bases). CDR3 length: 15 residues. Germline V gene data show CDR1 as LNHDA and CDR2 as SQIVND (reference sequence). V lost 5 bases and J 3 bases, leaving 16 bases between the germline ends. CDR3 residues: CASSDMDRPDYGYTF. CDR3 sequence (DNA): TGTGCCAGTAGTGACATGGACAGACCTGACTATGGCTACACCTTC.

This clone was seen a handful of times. The CDR3 loop reads CASSADRVGGNTIYF. The DNA of the CDR3 is TGTGCCAGCAGTGCCGACAGGGTGGGAGGAAACACCATATATTTT. This chain joins TRBV2 and TRBJ1-3; 7 positions agree with TRBD1. Looked up from germline, CDR1 is SNHLY and CDR2 is FYNNEI. J was trimmed by 4 bases and V by 4 bases; bases with no gene match: 7. The CDR3 spans 15 residues.

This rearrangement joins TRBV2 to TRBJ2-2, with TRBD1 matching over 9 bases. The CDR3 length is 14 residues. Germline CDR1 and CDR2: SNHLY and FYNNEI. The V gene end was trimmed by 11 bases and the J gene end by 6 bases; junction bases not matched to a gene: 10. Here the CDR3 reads CAAHRDRDPGELFF. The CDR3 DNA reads TGTGCCGCCCACCGGGACAGGGACCCCGGGGAGCTGTTTTTT.

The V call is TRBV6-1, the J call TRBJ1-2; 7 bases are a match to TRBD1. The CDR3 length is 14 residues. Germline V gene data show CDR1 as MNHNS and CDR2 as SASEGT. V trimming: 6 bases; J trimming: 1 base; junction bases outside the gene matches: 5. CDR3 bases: TGTGCCAGCAGACCTCGACAGGGTAACTATGGCTACACCTTC. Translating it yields CASRPRQGNYGYTF.

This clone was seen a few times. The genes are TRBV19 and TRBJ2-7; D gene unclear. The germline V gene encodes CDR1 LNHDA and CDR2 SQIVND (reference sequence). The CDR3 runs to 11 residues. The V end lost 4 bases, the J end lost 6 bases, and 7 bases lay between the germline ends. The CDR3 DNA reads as TGTGCCAGTAGTAGCGACACCGAGCAGTACTTC. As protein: CASSSDTEQYF. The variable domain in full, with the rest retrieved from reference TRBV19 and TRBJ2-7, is DGGITQSPKYLFRKEGQNVTLSCEQNLNHDAMYWYRQDPGQGLRLIYYSQIVNDFQKGDIAEGYSVSREKKESFPLTVTSAQKNPTAFYLCASSSDTEQYFGPGTRLTVT.